This record looks at one T cell receptor beta chain sequence and its context. Germline CDR1 reads MNHNS; CDR2 reads SASEGT. The CDR3 is 15 residues long. TRB was amplified from 250 ng of peripheral blood genomic DNA per sample. The sample comes from a study of T cell clusters in autoimmune cytopenias. Multiplex touch-down PCR amplified TRB using TRB-A and TRB-B pools in one tube. TCRdb processed the multiplex PCR reads again and assigns one entry to each CDR3 protein, with no DNA. The sample is made up of around 6,800 distinct CDR3 sequences, and the top ten hold 18% of it. This same sample was also taken into another study, of T cell repertoires in aging, cancer and after chemotherapy.

The clonotype was recovered from a human donor in good health. Sequencing input: peripheral blood. The rearrangement links TRBV6-1 to TRBJ2-5; the TCRdb call, TRBD2, lacks DNA for checking. CDR3 residues: CASSERAGWQETQYF.